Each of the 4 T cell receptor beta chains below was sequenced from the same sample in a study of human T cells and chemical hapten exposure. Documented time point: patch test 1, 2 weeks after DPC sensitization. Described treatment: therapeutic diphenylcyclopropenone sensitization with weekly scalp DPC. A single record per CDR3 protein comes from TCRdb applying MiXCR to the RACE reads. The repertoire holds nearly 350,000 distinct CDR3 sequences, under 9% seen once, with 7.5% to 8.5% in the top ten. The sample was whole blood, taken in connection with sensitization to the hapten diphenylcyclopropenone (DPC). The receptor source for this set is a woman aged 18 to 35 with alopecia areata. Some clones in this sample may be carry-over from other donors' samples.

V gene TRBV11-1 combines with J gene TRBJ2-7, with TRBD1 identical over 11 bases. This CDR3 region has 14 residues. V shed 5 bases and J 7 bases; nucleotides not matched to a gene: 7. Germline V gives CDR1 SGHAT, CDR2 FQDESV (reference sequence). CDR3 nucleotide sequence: TGTGCCAGCAGCCCCGGGACAGGGGGTAAGGAGCAGTACTTC. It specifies CASSPGTGGKEQYF.

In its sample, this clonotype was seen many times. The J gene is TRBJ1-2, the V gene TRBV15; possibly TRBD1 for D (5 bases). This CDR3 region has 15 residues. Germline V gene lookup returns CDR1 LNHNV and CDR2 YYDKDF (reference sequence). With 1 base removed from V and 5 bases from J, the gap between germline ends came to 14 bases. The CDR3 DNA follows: TGTGCCACCAGCAGAGGGGAAGGGGAAGTATATGGCTACACCTTC. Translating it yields CATSRGEGEVYGYTF.

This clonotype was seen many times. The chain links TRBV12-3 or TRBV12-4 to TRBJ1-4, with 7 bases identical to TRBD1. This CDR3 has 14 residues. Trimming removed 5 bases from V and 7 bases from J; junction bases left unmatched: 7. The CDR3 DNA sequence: TGTGCCAGCAGTCCTACCGGGACAGTTGAAAAACTGTTTTTT. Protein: CASSPTGTVEKLFF.

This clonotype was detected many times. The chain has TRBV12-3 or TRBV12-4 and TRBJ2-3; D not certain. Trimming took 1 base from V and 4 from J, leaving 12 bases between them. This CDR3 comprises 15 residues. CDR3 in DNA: TGTGCCAGCAGTTTAGTAGCTGGGTTTCCAGATACGCAGTATTTT. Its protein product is CASSLVAGFPDTQYF.